The 27 T cell receptor beta chains below all came from one sample that was sequenced in a study of shared clonotypes between healthy human individuals (dated by TCRdb to 2020 to 2021). The library came from the immunoSEQ multiplex PCR assay. This immuneACCESS table, as held by TCRdb, lists in-frame sequences with V and J called but not all clones. Of the missing ones, under half trace to an unresolved V gene in checked studies; the others have no known cause. The sample table records over a million clones; roughly 96% of these occur just once. The top ten clonotypes cover 0.95% to 1.5% of the sample. Sequenced input: naive CD4+ T cells sorted from blood. Read against the paper, the sample's cell subset or site label means: CD45RA+ positively selected. The source is a man between 25 and 39 years old in good health.

The chain couples TRBV6-1 to TRBJ1-4; D call uncertain. V lost 3 bases and J lost 3, with 14 bases in between. The CDR3 sequence is 16 residues long. Germline V CDR1 and CDR2: MNHNS, SASEGT. The DNA for the CDR3 is TGTGCCAGCAGTGAGGGCATTTTAACACCTAATGAAAAACTGTTTTTT. This gives the protein CASSEGILTPNEKLFF.

The chain employs TRBV27 and TRBJ1-1; the match to TRBD1 covers 8 bases. This CDR3 region has 15 residues. Germline lookup yields CDR1 MNHEY and CDR2 SMNVEV (reference sequence). Germline trimming cut 5 bases from V and 4 bases from J; bases unmatched to any gene: 9. CDR3 sequence: CASSRSGGSVTEAFF. The CDR3 DNA follows: TGTGCCAGCAGTAGATCAGGGGGCTCAGTCACTGAAGCTTTCTTT.

The chain recombines TRBV12-5 with TRBJ2-1, with D perhaps TRBD2 (6 bases). Germline V gene data show CDR1 as LGHNT and CDR2 as FRNRAP. This CDR3 is 11 amino acids long. CDR3 nucleotide sequence: TGTCCGGAGGGTTCAAACCCCGAGCAGTTCTTC. Translated: CPEGSNPEQFF.

The chain recombines TRBV5-5 with TRBJ2-2, with 9 bases matching TRBD1. Germline V gene lookup returns CDR1 SGHKS and CDR2 YYEKEE (reference sequence). The J segment lost 3 bases and the V segment lost 7 bases, leaving 7 bases of the junction unmatched. This CDR3 is built from 15 residues. In nucleotides, the CDR3 is TGTGCCAGCGCCTGGGGGGACAGGGACACCGGGGAGCTGTTTTTT. Its protein is CASAWGDRDTGELFF.

Here the CDR3 DNA reads TGTGCCAGCAGCTTAGGACTGTACGACGGACTGAAAGGCGAAAAACTGTTTTTT. It yields the protein CASSLGLYDGLKGEKLFF. The chain uses TRBV7-9 and TRBJ1-4; D not certain. The CDR3 consists of 18 residues. V was trimmed by 1 base and J by 8 bases, leaving 23 bases between them. Germline CDR1 is SEHNR and CDR2 is FQNEAQ (reference sequence).

The rearrangement links TRBV9 to TRBJ2-2, with no clear D. This CDR3 contains 13 residues. Per germline, CDR1 SGDLS and CDR2 YYNGEE. The V end lost 0 bases, the J end lost 6 bases, and 6 bases lay between the germline ends. The CDR3 region is CASSVGDSGELFF. DNA for the CDR3: TGTGCCAGCAGCGTAGGGGATTCCGGGGAGCTGTTTTTT.

The chain is built from TRBV5-1 and TRBJ1-2; D is possibly TRBD1 (5 bases). Germline lookup yields CDR1 SGHRS and CDR2 YFSETQ. The V gene lost 0 bases and the J gene lost 8 bases, with 17 bases spanning the gap. The CDR3 loop spans 15 amino acids. CDR3 sequence reads: CASSLAGREGMGYTF. The CDR3 DNA reads as TGCGCCAGCAGCTTGGCCGGCAGGGAGGGTATGGGCTACACCTTC. The full variable domain, rest sourced from reference TRBV5-1 and TRBJ1-2, is KAGVTQTPRYLIKTRGQQVTLSCSPISGHRSVSWYQQTPGQGLQFLFEYFSETQRNKGNFPGRFSGRQFSNSRSEMNVSTLELGDSALYLCASSLAGREGMGYTFGSGTRLTVV.

V and J are TRBV5-1 and TRBJ2-1; TRBD2 aligns across 8 bases. The CDR3 has 16 amino acids. The V segment lost 3 bases and the J segment 6 bases; nucleotides outside the gene matches: 11. Germline assignment: CDR1 SGHRS and CDR2 YFSETQ. The CDR3 nucleotides are TGCGCCAGCAGCTCGACCCCAGCGGGAGTCGGCAATGAGCAGTTCTTC. This gives the protein CASSSTPAGVGNEQFF.

The CDR3 loop is CASSLAIGHEQFF. Written as DNA, the CDR3 is TGTGCCAGCAGCTTGGCCATCGGGCATGAGCAGTTCTTC. The chain has TRBV5-6 and TRBJ2-1; D unclear. V lost 0 bases and J lost 8, with 9 bases in between. The CDR3 has 13 amino acids. The V gene's germline CDR1 is SGHDT and CDR2 YYEEEE. The entire variable domain, with the rest obtained from reference TRBV5-6 and TRBJ2-1, is as follows: DAGVTQSPTHLIKTRGQQVTLRCSPKSGHDTVSWYQQALGQGPQFIFQYYEEEERQRGNFPDRFSGHQFPNYSSELNVNALLLGDSALYLCASSLAIGHEQFFGPGTRLTVL.

The V call is TRBV7-9, the J call TRBJ2-7; perhaps TRBD2 as D (6 bases). The length of the CDR3 is 12 residues. Germline V gives CDR1 SEHNR, CDR2 FQNEAQ (reference sequence). V was shortened by 1 base and J by 7 bases, with 8 bases between the two germline ends. As DNA, the CDR3 is TGTGCCAGCAGCTTAGTGGCGGGGGAGCAGTACTTC. Protein product: CASSLVAGEQYF.

The chain uses TRBV19 and TRBJ2-1; 7 positions agree with TRBD2. Germline V gene lookup returns CDR1 LNHDA and CDR2 SQIVND (reference sequence). CDR3 length equals 14 residues. Trimming at V came to 4 bases and at J to 7 bases, leaving 7 bases not matched to a gene. The CDR3 spells CASSRLAGDNEQFF. The DNA of the CDR3 is TGTGCCAGTAGTAGGCTTGCGGGAGATAATGAGCAGTTCTTC.

The chain has TRBV4-1 and TRBJ2-2, with 7 bases matching TRBD1. The V and J ends lost 1 base and 4 bases, in that order; junction bases with no gene match: 12. This CDR3 is built from 18 residues. CDR1 is MGHRA, CDR2 YSYEKL, per germline. CDR3 loop: CASSQVLRAGGSTGELFF. As DNA, the CDR3 is TGCGCCAGCAGCCAAGTCCTTCGGGCAGGGGGTAGCACCGGGGAGCTGTTTTTT.

The chain employs TRBV9 and TRBJ1-5, with 7 bases aligning to TRBD1. After removal of 3 bases from V and 3 bases from J, the junction contained 6 bases not matched to a gene. Germline CDR1 is SGDLS and CDR2 is YYNGEE. The CDR3 runs 15 residues. The CDR3 sequence is CASSATGVVNQPQHF. CDR3 DNA: TGTGCCAGCAGCGCAACAGGGGTCGTCAATCAGCCCCAGCATTTT.

This rearrangement joins TRBV5-4 to TRBJ2-5, with no clear D. The CDR3 is 13 amino acids. V was pared by 0 bases and J by 7 bases, with 10 bases between. Germline V CDR1 and CDR2: SGHNT, YYREEE (reference sequence). The CDR3 coding sequence is TGTGCCAGCAGCTTGGCTTACCCGGGGACCCAGTACTTC. Protein sequence: CASSLAYPGTQYF.

The chain uses TRBV7-2 and TRBJ1-2; D call uncertain. Trimming removed 2 bases from V and 9 bases from J, with 7 bases in between. The germline V gene encodes CDR1 SGHTA and CDR2 FQGNSA. The CDR3 totals 11 residues. The CDR3 DNA follows: TGTGCCAGCAGCTTAAGGGCGAGCTACACCTTC. It translates to CASSLRASYTF.

In its sample, this clone was seen once. The J gene is TRBJ2-5, the V gene TRBV5-4; 7 bases align to TRBD1. The V gene end was trimmed by 3 bases and the J gene end by 2 bases; junction bases not matched to a gene: 7. Germline values: CDR1 SGHNT, CDR2 YYREEE (reference sequence). This CDR3 has 15 amino acids. Here the CDR3 reads CASSSGLGQQETQYF. CDR3 sequence (DNA): TGTGCCAGCAGCTCAGGCCTGGGACAGCAAGAGACCCAGTACTTC.

This clone was observed a single time. This chain connects TRBV18 to TRBJ1-1; no firm D call. CDR1 is KGHSH and CDR2 is LQKENI in the germline V gene. V lost 3 bases and J lost 0, with 8 bases in between. There are 14 residues in the CDR3. The CDR3 DNA is TGTGCCAGCTCACCGGCGAGGTTGAACACTGAAGCTTTCTTT. Protein: CASSPARLNTEAFF.

The V and J genes are TRBV6-6 and TRBJ1-5; D is ambiguous. The germline V and J ends were trimmed by 6 bases and 3 bases, with 12 bases remaining between them. Germline assignment: CDR1 MNHNY and CDR2 SVGAGI (reference sequence). The CDR3 is made up of 14 amino acids. This CDR3 reads CASSPSTLNQPQHF. As DNA, the CDR3 is TGTGCCAGCAGCCCTTCAACCCTCAATCAGCCCCAGCATTTT.

The chain carries TRBV28 and TRBJ2-7, with 9 nucleotides matching TRBD2. The CDR3 is 15 amino acids. The V segment lost 7 bases and the J segment 3 bases; nucleotides outside the gene matches: 10. Per germline, CDR1 MDHEN and CDR2 SYDVKM. The CDR3 nucleotides read TGTGCCAGCACTTCATCCGGGACTAGCTTCTACGAGCAGTACTTC. Amino acids: CASTSSGTSFYEQYF.

The chain carries TRBV7-9 and TRBJ2-7, with a tentative D call TRBD2 (6 bases). The CDR3 spans 16 residues. V shed 1 base and J shed 0 bases, with 13 bases lying between them. The germline V gene has CDR1 SEHNR and CDR2 FQNEAQ (reference sequence). CDR3 nucleotides: TGTGCCAGCAGCTTAGGCCCAGCGGGCTCCTCCTACGAGCAGTACTTC. This gives the protein CASSLGPAGSSYEQYF.

This chain uses TRBV14 with TRBJ1-4; D might be TRBD1 (5 bases). Germline CDR1 SGHDN, CDR2 FVKESK. V lost 0 bases and J lost 6, with 8 bases in between. The CDR3 is 14 residues long. The CDR3 sequence is CASSQETVDEKLFF. In DNA form, the CDR3 reads TGTGCCAGCAGCCAAGAGACAGTGGATGAAAAACTGTTTTTT.

The chain uses TRBV7-2 and TRBJ2-1; possibly TRBD2 for D (6 bases). There are 14 residues in the CDR3. The germline V gene encodes CDR1 SGHTA and CDR2 FQGNSA. The V end was cut by 2 bases, the J end by 5 bases, with 10 bases between. The CDR3 DNA is TGTGCCAGCAGCTTACAGCCTAGCGACAATGAGCAGTTCTTC. Translation: CASSLQPSDNEQFF.

The chain combines TRBV2 with TRBJ1-2, with D perhaps TRBD1 (5 bases). Trimming shortened V by 3 bases and J by 7 bases, and 21 bases separated the two germline ends. Germline V lookup: CDR1 SNHLY, CDR2 FYNNEI. The length of the CDR3 is 16 residues. The CDR3 is CASSEQSVGLLSGYTF. The CDR3 region has the DNA TGTGCCAGCAGTGAGCAATCAGTGGGGCTTTTGAGTGGCTACACCTTC.

V usage is TRBV5-6 and J usage is TRBJ2-7; 13 nucleotides align to TRBD2. V lost 2 bases and J lost 7; bases outside the gene matches: 6. Germline V CDR1 and CDR2: SGHDT, YYEEEE. The CDR3 extends over 15 amino acids. CDR3 nucleotides: TGTGCCAGCAGCTTAGGACTAGCGGGAGCATGGGAGCAGTACTTC. Translated: CASSLGLAGAWEQYF. The variable domain in full, completed from reference TRBV5-6 and TRBJ2-7, reads DAGVTQSPTHLIKTRGQQVTLRCSPKSGHDTVSWYQQALGQGPQFIFQYYEEEERQRGNFPDRFSGHQFPNYSSELNVNALLLGDSALYLCASSLGLAGAWEQYFGPGTRLTVT.

This clone was found once. V gene TRBV2 combines with J gene TRBJ1-2; D remains ambiguous. This CDR3 has 14 amino acids. The ends were cut back, 7 bases at V and 5 bases at J, with 17 bases in the middle. The germline gives CDR1 SNHLY, CDR2 FYNNEI. For the CDR3, the DNA is TGTGCCAGCACCGTAGGCCCTGACCGTTATGGCTACACCTTC. Amino acid sequence: CASTVGPDRYGYTF.

In this sample, this clone turned up once. This chain joins TRBV19 and TRBJ2-7; 7 bases agree with TRBD1. There are 16 residues in the CDR3. The V gene end was trimmed by 3 bases and the J gene end by 3 bases; junction bases not matched to a gene: 11. Germline V gives CDR1 LNHDA, CDR2 SQIVND (reference sequence). CDR3 DNA sequence: TGTGCCAGTAGTATCGGACAGGCCTCCAACTTCTACGAGCAGTACTTC. It encodes CASSIGQASNFYEQYF.

The V and J genes are TRBV10-3 and TRBJ1-5; weak D call: TRBD1 (5 bases). Germline-derived CDR1 and CDR2 are ENHRY and SYGVKD. Trimming removed 8 bases from V and 7 bases from J, with 12 bases in between. CDR3 size: 12 residues. CDR3 nucleotide sequence: TGTGCCATCGGGCCAGGGTACCAGCCCCAGCATTTT. Its protein product is CAIGPGYQPQHF.